Each of the 17 T cell receptor beta chains below was sequenced from the same sample in a study of CD8+ T cells in alopecia areata (dated 2018 in TCRdb). The library was produced with the immunoSEQ multiplex PCR assay. For TCR sequencing, RNA was extracted from every sample and reverse transcribed into cDNA to serve as template. TCRdb took over this immuneACCESS table, retaining in-frame rearrangements with V and J assigned. Such tables are incomplete; in checked studies, under half of the missing clones stem from an unresolved V gene, and the remainder is unexplained. For this sample the table gives about 250,000 clones, of which over 45% were detected only once. The ten largest make up 0.75% to 0.95% of the sample. According to the study, the label for this sample's treatment or condition signals: oral pan-JAK inhibitor, 5-10 mg twice daily. This specimen consisted of CD4+ T cells sorted from blood, obtained at week 52, from a patient treated with tofacitinib. The origin of the receptors is a human donor with alopecia areata.

Here the CDR3 reads CASSPRGGLLPNEQFF. CDR3 in DNA: TGTGCCAGCAGCCCCAGGGGCGGACTCCTTCCCAATGAGCAGTTCTTC. This chain links TRBV7-2 with TRBJ2-1; possibly TRBD1 for D (6 bases). V was trimmed by 5 bases and J by 6 bases, leaving 20 bases between them. Germline CDR1 reads SGHTA; CDR2 reads FQGNSA. This CDR3 has 16 amino acids.

The chain links TRBV30 to TRBJ2-7, with D possibly matching TRBD1 (6 bases). V lost 1 base to trimming and J lost 2 bases, with 15 bases between them. In germline, CDR1 is GTSNPN, CDR2 SVGIG (reference sequence). CDR3 length: 15 amino acids. The CDR3 loop is CAWSGAAGVTYEQYF. CDR3 sequence (DNA): TGTGCCTGGAGTGGGGCGGCAGGGGTAACCTACGAGCAGTACTTC.

CDR3 nucleotides: TGTGCCATCAGTGAGTCAGACGGCAATCAGCCCCAGCATTTT. It translates to CAISESDGNQPQHF. The chain links TRBV10-3 to TRBJ1-5; D gene unclear. Germline CDR1 reads ENHRY; CDR2 reads SYGVKD. With 0 bases removed from V and 2 bases from J, the gap between germline ends came to 5 bases. The CDR3 consists of 14 residues.

The V and J genes are TRBV29-1 and TRBJ2-2; D is ambiguous. The V end was cut by 3 bases, the J end by 6 bases, with 8 bases between. This CDR3 has 12 amino acids. The V gene's germline CDR1 is SQVTM and CDR2 ANQGSEA. CDR3 residues: CSVDTLPGELFF. The CDR3 bases are TGCAGCGTTGATACTCTCCCCGGGGAGCTGTTTTTT.

The chain employs TRBV30 and TRBJ2-2; D not resolved. CDR1 and CDR2 (germline): GTSNPN, SVGIG (reference sequence). The length of the CDR3 is 13 residues. The V and J ends lost 1 base and 7 bases respectively, with 10 bases between them. CDR3 sequence (DNA): TGTGCCTGGAGTGCCCAGGCTGGCGGGGAGCTGTTTTTT. Translated: CAWSAQAGGELFF.

In DNA, the CDR3 is TGCAGCGTTGGAGTCAGGGGGGGTTCCTACGAGCAGTACTTC. This gives the protein CSVGVRGGSYEQYF. The chain has TRBV29-1 and TRBJ2-7; D is possibly TRBD1 or TRBD2 (7 bases each). The germline V and J ends were trimmed by 4 bases and 1 base, with 14 bases remaining between them. Germline-derived CDR1 and CDR2 are SQVTM and ANQGSEA. There are 14 residues in the CDR3.

This clone occurred a few times. The chain has TRBV29-1 and TRBJ2-3; 7 nucleotides line up with TRBD2. The CDR3 is 15 residues long. The V segment lost 2 bases and the J segment 2 bases; nucleotides outside the gene matches: 7. In germline, CDR1 is SQVTM, CDR2 ANQGSEA. The CDR3 is CSVERAAGYTDTQYF. For the CDR3, the DNA is TGCAGCGTTGAAAGGGCAGCGGGATACACAGATACGCAGTATTTT.

The J gene is TRBJ2-1, the V gene TRBV11-2; 10 bases are shared with TRBD1. The junction had 6 bases not matched to a gene; V was cut back by 6 bases and J by 7 bases. This CDR3 comprises 14 residues. Germline V gene data show CDR1 as SGHAT and CDR2 as FQNNGV. CDR3 sequence: CASRDRGGWNEQFF. The CDR3 DNA reads TGTGCCAGCAGGGACAGGGGGGGTTGGAATGAGCAGTTCTTC.

The V gene is TRBV30, the J gene TRBJ1-2, with 7 bases lining up with TRBD1. Looked up from germline, CDR1 is GTSNPN and CDR2 is SVGIG (reference sequence). The V segment lost 2 bases and the J segment 6 bases; nucleotides outside the gene matches: 3. The CDR3 spans 12 residues. The CDR3 loop is CAWSHRGDGYTF. CDR3 sequence (DNA): TGTGCCTGGAGTCACAGGGGAGATGGCTACACCTTC.

The V call is TRBV11-2, the J call TRBJ2-5; weak D call: TRBD1 (5 bases). The CDR3 sequence is 14 residues long. Germline V gives CDR1 SGHAT, CDR2 FQNNGV. V was shortened by 1 base and J by 5 bases, with 11 bases between the two germline ends. CDR3 loop: CASSLGQGTETQYF. The CDR3 DNA is TGTGCCAGCAGCTTAGGTCAGGGAACCGAGACCCAGTACTTC.

The chain combines TRBV9 with TRBJ2-7; D is unresolved. Germline-derived CDR1 and CDR2 are SGDLS and YYNGEE. This CDR3 contains 13 residues. V lost 0 bases to trimming and J lost 0 bases, with 4 bases between them. The CDR3 nucleotides are TGTGCCAGCAGCGTAGCTAGCTCCTACGAGCAGTACTTC. Translating it yields CASSVASSYEQYF.

The V and J genes are TRBV30 and TRBJ1-1; perhaps TRBD1 as D (5 bases). CDR1 GTSNPN and CDR2 SVGIG come from the germline V gene (reference sequence). This CDR3 has 13 amino acids. V gave up 4 bases and J gave up 0 bases, with 9 bases separating them. The CDR3 region is CAWTTGMNTEAFF. In nucleotides, the CDR3 is TGTGCCTGGACTACAGGAATGAACACTGAAGCTTTCTTT.

The chain carries TRBV30 and TRBJ2-1; D tentatively fits TRBD1 or TRBD2 (5 bases each). With 2 bases removed from V and 3 bases from J, the gap between germline ends came to 14 bases. The germline V gene encodes CDR1 GTSNPN and CDR2 SVGIG (reference sequence). The CDR3 is made up of 15 amino acids. The CDR3 region is CAWSMYWGFYNEQFF. DNA for the CDR3: TGTGCCTGGAGTATGTATTGGGGGTTCTACAATGAGCAGTTCTTC. Looking up the rest from reference TRBV30 and TRBJ2-1 gives the full variable domain: SQTIHQWPATLVQPVGSPLSLECTVEGTSNPNLYWYRQAAGRGLQLLFYSVGIGQISSEVPQNLSASRPQDRQFILSSKKLLLSDSGFYLCAWSMYWGFYNEQFFGPGTRLTVL.

The gene calls are TRBV6-1 and TRBJ1-1; TRBD1 aligns across 8 bases. CDR1 is MNHNS and CDR2 is SASEGT in the germline V gene. This CDR3 region has 13 residues. The V and J ends lost 7 bases and 4 bases, in that order; junction bases with no gene match: 5. In nucleotides, the CDR3 is TGTGCCAGCACCCAAACAGGGGGCACTGAAGCTTTCTTT. Protein: CASTQTGGTEAFF.

This clone showed up just once. The chain has TRBV7-9 and TRBJ1-2, with 10 bases identical to TRBD1. Trimming removed 5 bases from V and 4 bases from J; junction bases left unmatched: 7. Germline V gene data show CDR1 as SEHNR and CDR2 as FQNEAQ (reference sequence). The CDR3 length is 15 residues. The CDR3 is CASSPWDRGSYGYTF. The CDR3 DNA sequence: TGTGCCAGCAGCCCGTGGGACAGGGGAAGCTATGGCTACACCTTC.

The chain is built from TRBV18 and TRBJ2-6; no firm D call. Per the germline V gene, CDR1 is KGHSH and CDR2 is LQKENI. Trimming removed 3 bases at V and 0 bases at J, with 6 bases between. The CDR3 has 15 amino acids. The CDR3 DNA sequence: TGTGCCAGCTCACCGGCGGTCTCTGGGGCCAACGTCCTGACTTTC. Translated: CASSPAVSGANVLTF.

J is TRBJ2-7 and V is TRBV11-2; D gene unclear. This CDR3 has 12 residues. V was pared by 7 bases and J by 2 bases, with 9 bases between. Per germline, CDR1 SGHAT and CDR2 FQNNGV. The CDR3 DNA follows: TGTGCCAGCACCCCACTTGCCTACGAGCAGTACTTC. Translating gives CASTPLAYEQYF.